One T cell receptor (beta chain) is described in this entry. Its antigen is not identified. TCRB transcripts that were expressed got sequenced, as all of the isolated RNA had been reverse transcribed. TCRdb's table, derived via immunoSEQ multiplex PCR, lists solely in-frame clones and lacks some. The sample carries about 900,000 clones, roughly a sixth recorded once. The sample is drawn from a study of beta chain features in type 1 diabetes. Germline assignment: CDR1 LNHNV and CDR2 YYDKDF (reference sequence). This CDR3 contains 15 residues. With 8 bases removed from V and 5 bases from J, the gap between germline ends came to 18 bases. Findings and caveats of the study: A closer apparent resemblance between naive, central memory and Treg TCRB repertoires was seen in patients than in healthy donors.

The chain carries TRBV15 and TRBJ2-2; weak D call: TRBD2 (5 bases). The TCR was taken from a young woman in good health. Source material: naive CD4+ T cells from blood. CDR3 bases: TGTGCCACCGCCCCCGCGGGCAGATTTACCGGGGAGCTGTTTTTT. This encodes CATAPAGRFTGELFF.